Each of the 5 T cell receptor beta chains below was sequenced from the same sample in a study of T cell responses to AZD1222 COVID-19 vaccine. Using immunoSEQ multiplex PCR, the repertoire was profiled, and TCRdb retains in-frame clones only, with some absent. Of around 63,000 clones listed, approximately 85% are singletons. Specimen: peripheral blood, collected on day 0 of AZD1222 vaccination. The receptors were sampled from an adult in good health.

The CDR3 loop reads CASSLLVSGGYTF. The DNA of the CDR3 is TGTGCCAGCAGCTTGTTGGTTTCGGGGGGCTACACCTTC. The V call is TRBV5-6, the J call TRBJ1-2; D is unresolved. Germline CDR1 is SGHDT and CDR2 is YYEEEE. Between the trimmed V and J ends, which lost 1 base and 8 bases, there was a span of 12 bases. This CDR3 is 13 amino acids long.

The rearrangement joins TRBV4-1 to TRBJ1-6, with D possibly TRBD1 on 5 matching bases. The CDR3 spans 15 residues. From germline, CDR1 is MGHRA and CDR2 YSYEKL. The V and J ends lost 0 bases and 10 bases respectively, with 13 bases between them. CDR3 nucleotide sequence: TGCGCCAGCAGCCAAGAGGGGGGTTTGGGGTCACCCCTCCACTTT. It yields the protein CASSQEGGLGSPLHF.

In its sample, this clone was seen a few times. This sequence joins TRBV19 and TRBJ2-7; 7 bases fit TRBD1. Germline trimming cut 5 bases from V and 3 bases from J; bases unmatched to any gene: 7. The CDR3 has 14 residues. Germline V gives CDR1 LNHDA, CDR2 SQIVND (reference sequence). The CDR3 bases are TGTGCCAGTAGTTCAGGACAGGTCTACTACGAGCAGTACTTC. Its translation: CASSSGQVYYEQYF.

This chain uses TRBV19 with TRBJ1-1; tentatively, D is TRBD1 (5 bases). Trimming stripped 5 bases from V and 2 bases from J, with 15 bases between. The CDR3 is made up of 15 amino acids. The germline CDR1 and CDR2 sequences are LNHDA and SQIVND (reference sequence). CDR3 sequence: CASSLRTPSNTEAFF. CDR3 nucleotide sequence: TGTGCCAGTAGTCTCCGGACACCGAGCAACACTGAAGCTTTCTTT.

The chain couples TRBV4-1 to TRBJ2-3, with 11 positions matching TRBD2. V shed 0 bases, J shed 11 bases, and the junction held 16 bases outside the gene matches. CDR3 size: 18 residues. Germline CDR1 MGHRA, CDR2 YSYEKL. In DNA, the CDR3 is TGCGCCAGCAGCCAAGAAGGAGGGCTAGCGGGGGGACATGGTGGGCAGTATTTT. Encoded protein: CASSQEGGLAGGHGGQYF.